This TCR beta chain stems from a study of tissue T cells after allogeneic stem cell transplantation. The method was immunoSEQ multiplex PCR; TCRdb's version includes in-frame clones alone and lacks a portion of them. The sample records 8,500 to 9,000 clones, roughly 44% being singletons. A word on this clone: The genes and germline here are from mouse.

Time point defined: mouse harvest day 7 after allogeneic transplant. The graft held 10^6 splenic CD5+ T cells and 10^7 T-cell-depleted bone marrow cells. The sequenced material came from skin. The receptor was isolated from a female BALB/c mouse given C57BL/6 T cells with graft-versus-host disease after an allogeneic hematopoietic cell transplant.

CDR3 amino acids: CASSLDGVSYEQYF. The CDR3 bases that were read are TGTGCCAGCTCTCTCGACGGGGTCTCCTATGAACAGTAC. This chain uses TRBV12-2 with TRBJ2-7; D not certain. The DNA ends 1 residue before the CDR3 does, and the rest of the CDR3 is filled in from the germline J gene. The germline gives CDR1 SGHLS, CDR2 HYDKME. The ends were cut back, 0 bases at V and 0 bases at J, with 8 bases in the middle. The CDR3 extends over 14 amino acids.